The clone carrying this T cell receptor (beta chain) occurred a few times. Its target is not known. This CDR3 is 14 amino acids long. V gave up 0 bases and J gave up 3 bases, with 9 bases separating them. Germline lookup yields CDR1 SGDLS and CDR2 YYNGEE. Expressed TCRB transcripts got sequenced, as all isolated RNA was reverse transcribed. The method was immunoSEQ multiplex PCR; TCRdb's version includes in-frame clones alone and lacks a portion of them. The sample records a few hundred thousand clones, approximately 31% being singletons. These data belong to a study of beta chain features in type 1 diabetes. Study background: All samples together contributed 100 million to 120 million sorted cells for examination. Notes on the study in general: cDNA-based reads could over-represent cells with high TCR expression. The naive, central memory and Treg TCRB repertoires showed an apparent similarity that was greater among patients than among healthy donors. At VDJ recombination sites, type 1 diabetes patients had fewer insertions and more deleted nucleotides.

The gene calls are TRBV9 and TRBJ1-1; the D is unclear. The specimen sequenced was naive CD4+ T cells from blood. The TCR comes from a man younger than 30 in good health. The DNA for the CDR3 is TGTGCCAGCAGCGTAGTACCAAAAGACACTGAAGCTTTCTTT. It encodes CASSVVPKDTEAFF. The variable domain in full, with the rest retrieved from reference TRBV9 and TRBJ1-1, is DSGVTQTPKHLITATGQRVTLRCSPRSGDLSVYWYQQSLDQGLQFLIQYYNGEERAKGNILERFSAQQFPDLHSELNLSSLELGDSALYFCASSVVPKDTEAFFGQGTRLTVV.